Below are 13 T cell receptor beta chains sequenced from a single sample in a study of T-cell reconstitution after alpha-beta-depleted transplantation in children. Construction of the TCRbeta library involved unique molecular identifiers. TCRdb re-called the PCR reads through MiXCR, storing one row per CDR3 protein. The table has approximately 590,000 distinct CDR3 sequences, over 9.5% seen once. The sample here was PBMCs from the stem cell graft donor, taken from the stem cell graft. All receptors come from a human donor who donated a stem cell graft to a child with acute myeloid leukemia.

This clonotype came up a few times. The CDR3 nucleotides read TGCAGTGCTTGGACTAGCACAAACCCTAGCACAGATACGCAGTATTTT. Translating it yields CSAWTSTNPSTDTQYF. J is TRBJ2-3 and V is TRBV20-1, with 8 bases matching TRBD2. The CDR3 spans 16 residues. After removal of 5 bases from V and 0 bases from J, the junction contained 10 bases not matched to a gene. The germline CDR1 and CDR2 sequences are DFQATT and SNEGSKA (reference sequence).

The sample holds a few counts of this clonotype. The rearrangement links TRBV3-1 to TRBJ2-5; tentatively, D is TRBD1 (6 bases). The CDR3 extends over 14 amino acids. The germline V gene encodes CDR1 LGHDT and CDR2 YNNKEL (reference sequence). With 1 base removed from V and 5 bases from J, the gap between germline ends came to 11 bases. CDR3: CASSQVTGHETQYF. The CDR3 coding sequence is TGTGCCAGCAGCCAAGTAACAGGGCACGAGACCCAGTACTTC.

The chain has TRBV29-1 and TRBJ1-1; 8 nucleotides match TRBD1. This CDR3 is built from 13 residues. J gave up 5 bases and V 1 base, and 3 bases lay outside the gene matches. The V gene's germline CDR1 is SQVTM and CDR2 ANQGSEA. The CDR3 DNA follows: TGCAGCGTTGAAGTCAGGGGGCAGACTGAAGCTTTCTTT. It specifies CSVEVRGQTEAFF.

CDR3 protein: CATIGALAGGNTGELFF. Written as DNA, the CDR3 is TGTGCCACCATAGGGGCACTAGCGGGGGGGAACACCGGGGAGCTGTTTTTT. The chain joins TRBV24-1 to TRBJ2-2; 12 bases are a match to TRBD2. The CDR3 runs 17 residues. CDR1 and CDR2 from the germline V gene are KGHDR and SFDVKD. J was trimmed by 1 base and V by 8 bases; bases with no gene match: 7.

The chain has TRBV24-1 and TRBJ1-1; D possibly corresponds to TRBD1 (6 bases). V lost 2 bases to trimming and J lost 1 base, with 13 bases between them. This CDR3 spans 16 amino acids. Germline CDR1 KGHDR, CDR2 SFDVKD. This chain's CDR3 is CATSDWDIRGNTEAFF. The DNA of the CDR3 is TGTGCCACCAGTGATTGGGACATCCGAGGGAACACTGAAGCTTTCTTT.

The chain's CDR3 is CSVQTSGYEQYF. CDR3 bases: TGCAGCGTTCAGACTAGCGGGTACGAGCAGTACTTC. The chain carries TRBV29-1 and TRBJ2-7; 10 nucleotides align to TRBD2. Germline V gene data show CDR1 as SQVTM and CDR2 as ANQGSEA. This CDR3 contains 12 residues. V was pared by 5 bases and J by 4 bases, with 2 bases of the junction left unmatched.

This clonotype was seen at least ten times. V is TRBV12-3 or TRBV12-4 and J is TRBJ2-7, with 9 nucleotides matching TRBD1. With V trimmed by 7 bases and J by 11 bases, 12 bases remained unmatched. The CDR3 runs 13 residues. CDR3 sequence: CASTPAGQGKKYF. CDR3 bases: TGTGCCAGCACCCCGGCCGGACAGGGGAAAAAGTACTTC.

The rearrangement joins TRBV20-1 to TRBJ1-2; D remains ambiguous. Per the germline V gene, CDR1 is DFQATT and CDR2 is SNEGSKA (reference sequence). V lost 1 base and J 2 bases, leaving 11 bases between the germline ends. The CDR3 contains 14 residues. CDR3 nucleotides: TGCAGTGCTAGAGTTGCAGTTCTGAACTATGGCTACACCTTC. Its protein is CSARVAVLNYGYTF.

This clonotype was seen only once. The chain joins TRBV20-1 to TRBJ2-1, with unresolved D. Looked up from germline, CDR1 is DFQATT and CDR2 is SNEGSKA (reference sequence). V gave up 2 bases and J gave up 3 bases, with 5 bases separating them. The CDR3 spans 12 residues. The CDR3 loop is CSARSNYNEQFF. CDR3 DNA: TGCAGTGCTAGATCTAACTACAATGAGCAGTTCTTC.

This clonotype came up many times. This rearrangement joins TRBV6-5 to TRBJ2-7, with TRBD1 as a possible D gene (6 bases). The CDR3 spans 14 residues. The V end lost 0 bases, the J end lost 6 bases, and 12 bases lay between the germline ends. Germline values: CDR1 MNHEY, CDR2 SVGAGI. The CDR3 coding sequence is TGTGCCAGCAGTTACTCGCTGGGGGCGGTCGAGCAGTACTTC. Its protein product is CASSYSLGAVEQYF.

This chain connects TRBV5-1 to TRBJ2-7; TRBD1 is a possible D gene (5 bases). Deletions cut 7 bases from V and 3 bases from J, with 8 bases between. The CDR3 has 11 residues. Germline-derived CDR1 and CDR2 are SGHRS and YFSETQ. The CDR3 region has the DNA TGCGCCAGCGCAGGGTTCTACGAGCAGTACTTC. Amino acids: CASAGFYEQYF.

The rearrangement uses TRBV11-2 and TRBJ2-2; 12 bases are shared with TRBD1. With 5 bases clipped from V and 4 bases from J, the junction kept 11 bases outside the gene matches. This CDR3 has 18 amino acids. Germline assignment: CDR1 SGHAT and CDR2 FQNNGV. CDR3 in amino acids: CASSLRDRGHVSTGELFF. For the CDR3, the DNA is TGTGCCAGCAGCCTCCGGGACAGGGGGCACGTAAGCACCGGGGAGCTGTTTTTT.

This clonotype was observed a single time. The CDR3 DNA follows: TGTGCCTGGGGACCCCTGACGAAACCGCACAATGAGCAGTTCTTC. Translation: CAWGPLTKPHNEQFF. The chain links TRBV30 to TRBJ2-1, with D unclear. The CDR3 totals 15 residues. Trimming cost V 5 bases and J 5 bases, with 19 bases left between them. Germline assignment: CDR1 GTSNPN and CDR2 SVGIG (reference sequence).